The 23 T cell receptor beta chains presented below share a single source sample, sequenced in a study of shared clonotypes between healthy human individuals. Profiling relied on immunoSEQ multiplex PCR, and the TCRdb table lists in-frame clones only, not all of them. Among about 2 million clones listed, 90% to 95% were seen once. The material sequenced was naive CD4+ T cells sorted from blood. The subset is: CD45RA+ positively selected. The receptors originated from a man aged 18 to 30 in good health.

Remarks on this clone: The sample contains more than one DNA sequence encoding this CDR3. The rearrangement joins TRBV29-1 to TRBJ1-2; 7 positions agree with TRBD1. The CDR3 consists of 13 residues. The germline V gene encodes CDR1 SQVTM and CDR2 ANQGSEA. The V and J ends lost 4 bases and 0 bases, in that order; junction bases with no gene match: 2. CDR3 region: CSVGQGANYGYTF. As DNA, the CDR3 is TGCAGCGTTGGGCAGGGGGCTAACTATGGCTACACCTTC.

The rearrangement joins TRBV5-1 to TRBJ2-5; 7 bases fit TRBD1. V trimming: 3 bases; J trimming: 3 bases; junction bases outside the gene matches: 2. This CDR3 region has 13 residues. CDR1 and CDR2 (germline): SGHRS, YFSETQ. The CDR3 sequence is CASSWGTEETQYF. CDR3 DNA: TGCGCCAGCAGCTGGGGGACAGAAGAGACCCAGTACTTC.

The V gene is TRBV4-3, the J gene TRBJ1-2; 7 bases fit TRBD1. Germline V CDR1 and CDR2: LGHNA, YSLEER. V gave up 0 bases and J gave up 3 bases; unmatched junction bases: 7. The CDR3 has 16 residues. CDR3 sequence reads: CASSQDSTGPYYGYTF. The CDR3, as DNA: TGCGCCAGCAGCCAAGATTCGACAGGGCCGTACTATGGCTACACCTTC.

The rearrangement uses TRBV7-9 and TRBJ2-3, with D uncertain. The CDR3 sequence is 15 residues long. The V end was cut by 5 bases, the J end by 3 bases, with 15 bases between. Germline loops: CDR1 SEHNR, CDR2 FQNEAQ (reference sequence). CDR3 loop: CASSEEPPGTDTQYF. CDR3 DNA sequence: TGTGCCAGCAGCGAAGAGCCTCCCGGGACAGATACGCAGTATTTT.

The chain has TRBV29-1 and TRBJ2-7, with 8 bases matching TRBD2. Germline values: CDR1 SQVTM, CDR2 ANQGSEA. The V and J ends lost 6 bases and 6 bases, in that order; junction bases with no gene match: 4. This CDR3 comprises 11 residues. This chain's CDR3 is CSVHGGGEQYF. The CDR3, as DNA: TGCAGCGTCCACGGGGGGGGCGAGCAGTACTTC.

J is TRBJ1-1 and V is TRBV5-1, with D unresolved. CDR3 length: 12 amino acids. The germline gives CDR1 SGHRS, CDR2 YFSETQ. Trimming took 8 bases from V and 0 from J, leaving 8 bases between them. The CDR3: CASREVNTEAFF. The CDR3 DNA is TGCGCCAGTCGGGAGGTGAACACTGAAGCTTTCTTT.

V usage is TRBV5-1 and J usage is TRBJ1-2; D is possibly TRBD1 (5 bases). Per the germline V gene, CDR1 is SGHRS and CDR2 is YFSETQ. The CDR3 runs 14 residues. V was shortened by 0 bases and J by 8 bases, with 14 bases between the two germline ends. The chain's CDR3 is CASSLEWQGSGYTF. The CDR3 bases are TGCGCCAGCAGCTTGGAGTGGCAGGGAAGCGGCTACACCTTC. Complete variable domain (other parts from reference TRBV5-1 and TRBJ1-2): KAGVTQTPRYLIKTRGQQVTLSCSPISGHRSVSWYQQTPGQGLQFLFEYFSETQRNKGNFPGRFSGRQFSNSRSEMNVSTLELGDSALYLCASSLEWQGSGYTFGSGTRLTVV.

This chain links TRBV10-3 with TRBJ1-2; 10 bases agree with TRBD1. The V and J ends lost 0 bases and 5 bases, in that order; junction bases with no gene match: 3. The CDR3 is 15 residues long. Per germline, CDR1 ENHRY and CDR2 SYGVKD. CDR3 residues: CAISESPGQGYGYTF. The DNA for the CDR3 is TGTGCCATCAGTGAGTCTCCGGGACAGGGGTATGGCTACACCTTC.

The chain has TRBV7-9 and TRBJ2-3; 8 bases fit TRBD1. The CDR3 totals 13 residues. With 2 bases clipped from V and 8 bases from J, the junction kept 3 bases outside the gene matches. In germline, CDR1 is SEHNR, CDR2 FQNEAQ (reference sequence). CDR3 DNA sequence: TGTGCCAGCAGCTTACAGGGGGCCGGTACGCAGTATTTT. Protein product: CASSLQGAGTQYF.

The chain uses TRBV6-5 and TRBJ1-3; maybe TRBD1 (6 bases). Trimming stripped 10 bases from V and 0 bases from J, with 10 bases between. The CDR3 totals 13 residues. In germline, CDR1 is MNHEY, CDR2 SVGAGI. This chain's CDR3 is CATRTASGNTIYF. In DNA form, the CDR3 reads TGTGCCACTCGGACAGCCTCTGGAAACACCATATATTTT.

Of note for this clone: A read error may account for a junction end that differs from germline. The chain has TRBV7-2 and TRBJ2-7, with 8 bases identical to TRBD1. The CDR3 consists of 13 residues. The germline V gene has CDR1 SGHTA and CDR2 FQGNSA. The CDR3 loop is CASSLKGTGPRIF. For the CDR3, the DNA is TGTGCCAGCAGCTTAAAAGGGACAGGCCCTAGGATTTTC.

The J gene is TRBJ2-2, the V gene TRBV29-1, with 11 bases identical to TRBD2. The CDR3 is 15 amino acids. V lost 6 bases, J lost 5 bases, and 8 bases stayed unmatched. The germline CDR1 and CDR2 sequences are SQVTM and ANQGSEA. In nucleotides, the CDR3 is TGCAGCGTCGCCGGGACTAGCGGATGGACCGGGGAGCTGTTTTTT. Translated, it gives CSVAGTSGWTGELFF.

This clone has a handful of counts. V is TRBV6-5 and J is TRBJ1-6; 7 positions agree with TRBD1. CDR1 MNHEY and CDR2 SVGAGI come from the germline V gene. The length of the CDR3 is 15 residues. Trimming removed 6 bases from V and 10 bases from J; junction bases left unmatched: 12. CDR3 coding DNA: TGTGCCAGCAGCCCCAGACAGGGAAGGGGATCACCCCTCCACTTT. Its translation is CASSPRQGRGSPLHF.

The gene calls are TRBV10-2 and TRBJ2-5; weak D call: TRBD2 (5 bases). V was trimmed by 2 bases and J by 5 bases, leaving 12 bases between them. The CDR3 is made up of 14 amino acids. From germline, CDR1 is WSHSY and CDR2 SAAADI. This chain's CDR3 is CASSEPWTGETQYF. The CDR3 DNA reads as TGCGCCAGCAGTGAGCCTTGGACGGGGGAGACCCAGTACTTC.

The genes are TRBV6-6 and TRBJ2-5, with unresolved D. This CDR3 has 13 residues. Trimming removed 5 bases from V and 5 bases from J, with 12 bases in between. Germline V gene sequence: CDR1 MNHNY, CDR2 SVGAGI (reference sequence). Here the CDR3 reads CASSLALRETQYF. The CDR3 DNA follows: TGTGCCAGCAGTCTCGCTTTGAGGGAGACCCAGTACTTC.

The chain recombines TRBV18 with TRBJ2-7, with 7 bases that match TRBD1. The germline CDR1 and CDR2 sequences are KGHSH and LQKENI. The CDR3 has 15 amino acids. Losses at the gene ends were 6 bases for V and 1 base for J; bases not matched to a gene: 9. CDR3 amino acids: CASSRDRGFSYEQYF. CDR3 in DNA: TGTGCCAGCTCCCGGGACAGAGGATTTTCCTACGAGCAGTACTTC.

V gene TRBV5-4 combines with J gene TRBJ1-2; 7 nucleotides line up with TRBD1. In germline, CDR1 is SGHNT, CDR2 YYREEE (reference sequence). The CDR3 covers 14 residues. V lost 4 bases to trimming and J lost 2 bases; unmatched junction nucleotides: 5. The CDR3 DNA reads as TGTGCCAGCAGCGCCCAACAGGGGAACTATGGCTACACCTTC. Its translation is CASSAQQGNYGYTF.

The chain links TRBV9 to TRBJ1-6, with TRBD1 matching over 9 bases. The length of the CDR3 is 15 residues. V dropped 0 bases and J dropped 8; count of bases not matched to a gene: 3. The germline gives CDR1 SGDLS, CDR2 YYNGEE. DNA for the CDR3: TGTGCCAGCAGCGTAGAGGGACAGGGCCATTCACCCCTCCACTTT. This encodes CASSVEGQGHSPLHF.

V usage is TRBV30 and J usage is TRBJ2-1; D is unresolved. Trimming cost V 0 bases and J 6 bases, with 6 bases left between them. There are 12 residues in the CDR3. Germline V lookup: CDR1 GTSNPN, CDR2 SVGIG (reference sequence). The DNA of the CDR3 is TGTGCCTGGAGTGTACTTGCCAATGAGCAGTTCTTC. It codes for CAWSVLANEQFF.

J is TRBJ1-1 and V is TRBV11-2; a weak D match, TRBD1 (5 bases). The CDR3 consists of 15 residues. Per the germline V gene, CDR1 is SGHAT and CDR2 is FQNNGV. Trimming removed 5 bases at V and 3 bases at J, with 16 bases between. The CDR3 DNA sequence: TGTGCCAGCAGCCCACCAGGGCGACGACACACTGAAGCTTTCTTT. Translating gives CASSPPGRRHTEAFF.

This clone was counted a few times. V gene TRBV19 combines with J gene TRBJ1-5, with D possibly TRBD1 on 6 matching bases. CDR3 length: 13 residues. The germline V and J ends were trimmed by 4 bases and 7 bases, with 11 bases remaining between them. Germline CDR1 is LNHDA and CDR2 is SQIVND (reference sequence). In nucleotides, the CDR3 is TGTGCCAGTAGTACACCAGGGGCGCAGCCCCAGCATTTT. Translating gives CASSTPGAQPQHF.

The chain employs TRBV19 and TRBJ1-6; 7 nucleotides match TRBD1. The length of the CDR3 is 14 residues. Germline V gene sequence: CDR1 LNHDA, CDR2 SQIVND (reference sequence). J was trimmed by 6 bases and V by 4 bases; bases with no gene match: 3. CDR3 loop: CASSTGGINSPLHF. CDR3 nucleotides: TGTGCCAGTAGTACAGGGGGAATTAATTCACCCCTCCACTTT. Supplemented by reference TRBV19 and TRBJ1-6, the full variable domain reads DGGITQSPKYLFRKEGQNVTLSCEQNLNHDAMYWYRQDPGQGLRLIYYSQIVNDFQKGDIAEGYSVSREKKESFPLTVTSAQKNPTAFYLCASSTGGINSPLHFGNGTRLTVT.

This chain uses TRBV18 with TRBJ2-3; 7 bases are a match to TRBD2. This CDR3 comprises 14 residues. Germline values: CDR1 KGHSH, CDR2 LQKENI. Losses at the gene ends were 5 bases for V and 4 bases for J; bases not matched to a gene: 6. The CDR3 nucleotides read TGTGCCAGCTCAACTAGCGTCCCCGCAGATACGCAGTATTTT. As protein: CASSTSVPADTQYF.